These 2 T cell receptor beta chains were sequenced from one sample in a study of blood T cell repertoires in COVID-19. The protocol was immunoSEQ multiplex PCR, while the TCRdb copy is restricted to in-frame clones and leaves out a portion. The repertoire has some 200,000 clones, about four fifths of them found once; the top ten carry approximately 1.3%. Sequencing was done on a sample of PBMCs or T cells enriched from blood (not recorded which). All receptors come from a woman aged 40 to 50 with acute COVID-19.

The chain has TRBV7-8 and TRBJ2-7, with 7 nucleotides matching TRBD1. J was trimmed by 1 base and V by 2 bases; bases with no gene match: 2. The CDR3 has 14 residues. Germline lookup yields CDR1 SGHVS and CDR2 FQNEAQ. This CDR3 is CASSLTGASYEQYF. The CDR3 DNA follows: TGTGCCAGCAGCTTAACAGGGGCGTCCTACGAGCAGTACTTC.

The chain couples TRBV4-1 to TRBJ1-1; D remains unclear. Per the germline V gene, CDR1 is MGHRA and CDR2 is YSYEKL. This CDR3 spans 12 amino acids. V was trimmed by 4 bases and J by 7 bases, leaving 10 bases between them. The CDR3 loop is CASSPRTGEAFF. The CDR3 DNA reads as TGCGCCAGCAGCCCCCGTACGGGTGAAGCTTTCTTT.